A single sample is the source of the 5 T cell receptor beta chains below, sequenced in a study of blood T cell repertoires in COVID-19. TCRdb's table, derived via immunoSEQ multiplex PCR, lists solely in-frame clones and lacks some. The table shows more than 60,000 clones, with 65% to 85% occurring only once. Sequenced: peripheral blood. Every receptor here comes from a man in his forties or fifties with acute or convalescent COVID-19.

The chain recombines TRBV14 with TRBJ1-2; D call uncertain. The germline V gene has CDR1 SGHDN and CDR2 FVKESK. The CDR3 runs to 15 residues. The V gene lost 4 bases and the J gene lost 4 bases, with 16 bases spanning the gap. Here the CDR3 DNA reads TGTGCCAGCAGCCCTGGCGTCAGGAACCCCTATGGCTACACCTTC. It is translated as CASSPGVRNPYGYTF.

The rearrangement uses TRBV27 and TRBJ2-1; 10 nucleotides line up with TRBD1. The ends lost 4 bases at V and 2 bases at J; junction bases unmatched: 2. The CDR3 has 15 amino acids. The germline V gene encodes CDR1 MNHEY and CDR2 SMNVEV (reference sequence). CDR3: CASSWGQGTYNEQFF. The CDR3 DNA sequence: TGTGCCAGCAGTTGGGGACAGGGGACCTACAATGAGCAGTTCTTC.

The chain links TRBV18 to TRBJ1-1; tentatively, D is TRBD1 (5 bases). CDR3 length equals 14 residues. Trimming removed 2 bases at V and 1 base at J, with 8 bases between. Germline-derived CDR1 and CDR2 are KGHSH and LQKENI. CDR3 DNA: TGTGCCAGCTCACCAGGGGGAGGGAACACTGAAGCTTTCTTT. Protein sequence: CASSPGGGNTEAFF.

The chain links TRBV7-2 to TRBJ2-7; 13 nucleotides match TRBD2. CDR1 is SGHTA, CDR2 FQGNSA, per germline. The CDR3 covers 15 residues. J gave up 2 bases and V 3 bases, and 1 base lay outside the gene matches. Here the CDR3 reads CASSFTSGRAYEQYF. CDR3 nucleotide sequence: TGTGCCAGCAGCTTTACTAGCGGGAGGGCCTACGAGCAGTACTTC.

The chain combines TRBV2 with TRBJ2-2; 8 nucleotides align to TRBD2. This CDR3 region has 14 residues. The junction had 5 bases not matched to a gene; V was cut back by 6 bases and J by 5 bases. Germline assignment: CDR1 SNHLY and CDR2 FYNNEI. The CDR3 loop reads CASSSGRGTGELFF. CDR3 bases: TGTGCCAGCAGCAGCGGGAGAGGGACCGGGGAGCTGTTTTTT.